A single sample gave rise to the 21 T cell receptor beta chains below, sequenced in a study of shared clonotypes between healthy human individuals. Sequenced by immunoSEQ multiplex PCR; TCRdb stores in-frame clones only, minus some. The sample includes about 490,000 clones, around 79% of them seen just once. Sequences were obtained from PBMCs. These receptors were obtained from a middle-aged woman in good health. Some clones in this sample may be carry-over from other donors' samples.

The V call is TRBV7-2, the J call TRBJ1-2; D remains ambiguous. The V gene's germline CDR1 is SGHTA and CDR2 FQGNSA. The CDR3 loop spans 14 amino acids. Trimming shortened V by 5 bases and J by 8 bases, and 18 bases separated the two germline ends. CDR3 sequence: CASSPSAVLRGYTF. The CDR3 DNA follows: TGTGCCAGCAGCCCCTCGGCAGTGCTGCGGGGCTACACCTTC.

As regards this clone: This may arise from a read error, as a much more abundant clone is one base away. The rearrangement links TRBV4-1 to TRBJ1-2; D uncertain. Germline CDR1 and CDR2: MGHRA and YSYEKL. This CDR3 has 12 residues. CDR3 sequence (DNA): TGCGCCAACAGCCAAGAGGTGGGTGGCTACACCTTC. Residues: CANSQEVGGYTF.

The chain combines TRBV30 with TRBJ2-5; TRBD2 is a possible D gene (5 bases). The CDR3 covers 13 residues. The V gene lost 0 bases and the J gene lost 11 bases, with 16 bases spanning the gap. Germline CDR1 reads GTSNPN; CDR2 reads SVGIG (reference sequence). DNA for the CDR3: TGTGCCTGGAGTGTACTGGTGGAGGCACGGCAGTACTTC. This codes for CAWSVLVEARQYF.

The V call is TRBV2, the J call TRBJ2-2, with TRBD1 matching 12 bases. The CDR3 has 19 amino acids. The germline V gene has CDR1 SNHLY and CDR2 FYNNEI. V was clipped by 5 bases and J by 7 bases; unmatched bases: 17. The CDR3: CASSQFPTGTGGADGELFF. DNA of the CDR3: TGTGCCAGCAGTCAATTCCCCACCGGGACAGGGGGCGCGGACGGGGAGCTGTTTTTT.

This clone has a handful of counts. The rearrangement joins TRBV16 to TRBJ1-5, with TRBD1 as a possible D gene (6 bases). This CDR3 region has 15 residues. V lost 3 bases, J lost 5 bases, and 14 bases lay in between. Germline V gives CDR1 KGHSY, CDR2 FQNENV. The CDR3 reads CASSHRWTADQPQHF. The CDR3 DNA reads as TGTGCCAGCAGCCATAGGTGGACAGCGGATCAGCCCCAGCATTTT.

This clone has more than one count but fewer than ten. The genes are TRBV5-8 and TRBJ1-4; no reliable D call. V was clipped by 2 bases and J by 2 bases, with 10 bases between them. This CDR3 region has 15 residues. Germline CDR1 is SGHTS and CDR2 is YDEGEE. The CDR3 spells CASSLGMSTNEKLFF. Written as DNA, the CDR3 is TGTGCCAGCAGCTTAGGGATGAGCACTAATGAAAAACTGTTTTTT.

This clone occurred a few times. The CDR3 spells CASRRRGHVYGYTF. CDR3 bases: TGTGCCAGCCGGAGAAGGGGGCATGTCTATGGCTACACCTTC. The chain joins TRBV5-6 to TRBJ1-2; 7 bases match TRBD1. V was pared by 7 bases and J by 4 bases, with 10 bases of the junction left unmatched. CDR1 is SGHDT and CDR2 is YYEEEE in the germline V gene. The CDR3 spans 14 residues.

In the case of this clone: One base away lies a much larger clone, so this may be a sequencing read error. Other DNA sequences in this sample translate to the same CDR3. J is TRBJ1-2 and V is TRBV4-1; 8 bases match TRBD1. Germline V gene sequence: CDR1 MGHRA, CDR2 YSYEKL. V lost 2 bases and J lost 2; bases outside the gene matches: 7. The CDR3 runs to 16 residues. The CDR3 reads CASSQPGTGVNYGYTF. The CDR3 region has the DNA TGCGCCAGCAGCCAACCCGGGACAGGTGTCAACTATGGCTACACCTTC.

A few counts support this clone. CDR3 nucleotide sequence: TGTGCCAGCAGTAAAGGGCCGCCGAACACCGGGGAGCTGTTTTTT. As protein: CASSKGPPNTGELFF. The chain combines TRBV2 with TRBJ2-2, with D unclear. Germline V CDR1 and CDR2: SNHLY, FYNNEI. The CDR3 sequence is 15 residues long. Trimming cost V 5 bases and J 0 bases, with 10 bases left between them.

This sequence joins TRBV30 and TRBJ1-1, with D unresolved. V lost 2 bases and J lost 1, with 8 bases in between. The length of the CDR3 is 13 residues. Germline CDR1 is GTSNPN and CDR2 is SVGIG (reference sequence). CDR3 sequence reads: CAWSRSGNTEAFF. The CDR3 DNA reads as TGTGCCTGGAGTAGATCAGGGAACACTGAAGCTTTCTTT.

In DNA, the CDR3 is TGTGCCAGCAGCTTGGTAGCGGGAAGTGTAGATACGCAGTATTTT. This gives the protein CASSLVAGSVDTQYF. This sequence joins TRBV5-6 and TRBJ2-3; 8 nucleotides align to TRBD2. V was pared by 0 bases and J by 5 bases, with 5 bases of the junction left unmatched. This CDR3 contains 15 residues. Germline CDR1 is SGHDT and CDR2 is YYEEEE.

In this sample, this clone turned up many times. The rearrangement uses TRBV25-1 and TRBJ2-2, with D perhaps matching TRBD1 (6 bases). V was trimmed by 5 bases and J by 4 bases, leaving 11 bases between them. Germline CDR1 is MGHDK and CDR2 is SYGVNS. The CDR3 has 14 amino acids. In nucleotides, the CDR3 is TGTGCCAGCAGTCTGCAGGGGAGCACCGGGGAGCTGTTTTTT. This gives the protein CASSLQGSTGELFF.

The chain uses TRBV5-5 and TRBJ2-7; D not certain. The CDR3 is 14 amino acids. Per germline, CDR1 SGHKS and CDR2 YYEKEE (reference sequence). Trimming shortened V by 4 bases and J by 3 bases, and 14 bases separated the two germline ends. The DNA of the CDR3 is TGTGCCAGCAGCCGCTCTTACAGTTACTACGAGCAGTACTTC. Translated: CASSRSYSYYEQYF.

The chain couples TRBV15 to TRBJ2-7, with D possibly being TRBD1 (5 bases). The CDR3 extends over 16 amino acids. Trimming took off 1 base at V and 0 bases at J, with 13 bases between the two ends. The germline V gene encodes CDR1 LNHNV and CDR2 YYDKDF (reference sequence). The CDR3 DNA sequence: TGTGCCACCAGCAGAGGACAGTACTACCTCTCCTACGAGCAGTACTTC. Translating gives CATSRGQYYLSYEQYF.

The chain uses TRBV6-1 and TRBJ2-7; D remains unclear. Germline assignment: CDR1 MNHNS and CDR2 SASEGT. There are 13 residues in the CDR3. V lost 2 bases, J lost 6 bases, and 11 bases lay in between. DNA of the CDR3: TGTGCCAGCAGTGAAAATAGGGTTGGCGAGCAGTACTTC. This translates into CASSENRVGEQYF.

This chain links TRBV7-2 with TRBJ2-3; 10 bases align to TRBD2. This CDR3 has 15 residues. Germline values: CDR1 SGHTA, CDR2 FQGNSA. V shed 4 bases, J shed 1 base, and the junction held 2 bases outside the gene matches. The CDR3 reads CASSWLAGGTDTQYF. CDR3 nucleotide sequence: TGTGCCAGCAGCTGGCTAGCGGGAGGCACAGATACGCAGTATTTT. Full variable domain (rest looked up from reference TRBV7-2 and TRBJ2-3): GAGVSQSPSNKVTEKGKDVELRCDPISGHTALYWYRQSLGQGLEFLIYFQGNSAPDKSGLPSDRFSAERTGGSVSTLTIQRTQQEDSAVYLCASSWLAGGTDTQYFGPGTRLTVL.

V gene TRBV27 combines with J gene TRBJ1-2; 8 bases are shared with TRBD1. CDR1 and CDR2 (germline): MNHEY, SMNVEV (reference sequence). V lost 4 bases and J lost 4; bases outside the gene matches: 8. The CDR3 runs to 15 residues. CDR3 DNA sequence: TGTGCCAGCAGTTCAGGGGGCGCTATCCTCTATGGCTACACCTTC. It codes for CASSSGGAILYGYTF.

This clone was counted a single time. This chain joins TRBV6-5 and TRBJ2-1; a weak D match, TRBD2 (6 bases). Germline CDR1 is MNHEY and CDR2 is SVGAGI. The CDR3 is 16 residues long. The germline V and J ends were trimmed by 4 bases and 8 bases, with 21 bases remaining between them. CDR3 sequence: CASSSGAPANGDEQFF. CDR3 DNA sequence: TGTGCCAGCAGTTCGGGAGCCCCGGCGAACGGCGATGAGCAGTTCTTC.

The V and J genes are TRBV28 and TRBJ2-5; D is uncertain. V was shortened by 5 bases and J by 3 bases, with 10 bases between the two germline ends. The CDR3 length is 13 residues. Germline lookup yields CDR1 MDHEN and CDR2 SYDVKM. CDR3 coding DNA: TGTGCCAGCAGTAATCGGATAGAAGAGACCCAGTACTTC. This codes for CASSNRIEETQYF.

V and J are TRBV6-1 and TRBJ2-2, with TRBD2 matching over 8 bases. V was clipped by 6 bases and J by 6 bases; unmatched bases: 9. The germline V gene has CDR1 MNHNS and CDR2 SASEGT. The CDR3 covers 15 residues. The CDR3 DNA reads as TGTGCCAGCAGCCGGGGACTAGGCTCTTCCGGGGAGCTGTTTTTT. This sequence encodes CASSRGLGSSGELFF.

In DNA, the CDR3 is TGCGCCAGCAGCCACACCGGTGGGGTAGCGGCTACAGGGGGCACAGATACGCAGTATTTT. Amino acids: CASSHTGGVAATGGTDTQYF. The chain recombines TRBV4-1 with TRBJ2-3, with D possibly being TRBD1 (7 bases). CDR3 length: 20 amino acids. The germline V and J ends were trimmed by 3 bases and 1 base, with 26 bases remaining between them. Germline-derived CDR1 and CDR2 are MGHRA and YSYEKL.